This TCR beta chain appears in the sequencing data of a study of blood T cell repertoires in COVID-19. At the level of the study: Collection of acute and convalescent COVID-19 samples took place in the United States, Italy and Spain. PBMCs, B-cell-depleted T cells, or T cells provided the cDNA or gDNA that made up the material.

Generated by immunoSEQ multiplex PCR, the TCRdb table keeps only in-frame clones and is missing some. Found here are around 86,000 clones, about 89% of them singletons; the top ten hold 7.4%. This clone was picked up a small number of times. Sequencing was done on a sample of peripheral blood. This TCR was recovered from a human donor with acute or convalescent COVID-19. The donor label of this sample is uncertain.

This CDR3 is CASSESLAGGQETQYF. For the CDR3, the DNA is TGCGCCAGCAGTGAGAGTCTAGCGGGGGGTCAAGAGACCCAGTACTTC. V usage is TRBV10-1 and J usage is TRBJ2-5, with 11 bases that match TRBD2. Germline trimming cut 2 bases from V and 2 bases from J; bases unmatched to any gene: 4. Germline CDR1 and CDR2: WNHNN and SYGVQD (reference sequence). This CDR3 is 16 amino acids long.